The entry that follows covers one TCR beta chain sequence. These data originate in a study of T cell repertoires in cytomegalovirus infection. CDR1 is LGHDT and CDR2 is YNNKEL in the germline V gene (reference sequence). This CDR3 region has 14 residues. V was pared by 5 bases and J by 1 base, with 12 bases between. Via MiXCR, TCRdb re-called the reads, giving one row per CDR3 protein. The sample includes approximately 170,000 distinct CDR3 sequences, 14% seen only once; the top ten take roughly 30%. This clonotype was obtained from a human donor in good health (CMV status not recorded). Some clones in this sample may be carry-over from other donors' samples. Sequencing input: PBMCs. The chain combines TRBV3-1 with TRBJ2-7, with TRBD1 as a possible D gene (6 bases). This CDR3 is CASSEQGTSYEQYF. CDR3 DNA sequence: TGTGCCAGCAGCGAACAGGGAACGTCCTACGAGCAGTACTTC.